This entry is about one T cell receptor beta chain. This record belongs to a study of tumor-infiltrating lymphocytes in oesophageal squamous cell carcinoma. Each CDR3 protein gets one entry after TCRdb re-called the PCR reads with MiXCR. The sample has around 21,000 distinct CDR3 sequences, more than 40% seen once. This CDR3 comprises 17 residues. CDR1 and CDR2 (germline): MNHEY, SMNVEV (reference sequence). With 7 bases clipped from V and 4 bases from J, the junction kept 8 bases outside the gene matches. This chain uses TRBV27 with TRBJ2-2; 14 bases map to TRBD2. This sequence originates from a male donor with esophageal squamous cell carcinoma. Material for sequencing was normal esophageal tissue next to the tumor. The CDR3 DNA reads TGTGCCAGCACTTCCGGGACTAGCGGGAGAGGCACCGGGGAGCTGTTTTTT. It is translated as CASTSGTSGRGTGELFF.